Sequencing of this T cell receptor (beta chain) was carried out in a study of cytomegalovirus exposure and HLA in healthy donors. Both 60 Vbeta primers and 13 Jbeta primers went into the PCR. This table comes from immunoSEQ multiplex PCR, and its TCRdb copy is limited to in-frame clones, with some not included. The table includes 150,000 to 180,000 clones, around 79% detected once. Study-level findings and limits: Per a later analysis, HLA-associated TCR beta chains showed more clonal expansion than other, equally common TCR beta chains. Presence/absence analyses rested on an assumption that sequencing depth was roughly uniform across donors. Analysis performed later found roughly 17,000 TCR beta sequences associated with HLA alleles at 0.05 false discovery rate.

Regarding this clone: Its target is not known.

Germline CDR1 and CDR2: SGDLS and YYNGEE. V shed 5 bases and J 4 bases; nucleotides not matched to a gene: 5. This CDR3 spans 13 amino acids. The sample comprised PBMCs. The chain links TRBV9 to TRBJ1-1, with 7 nucleotides matching TRBD1. This clonotype was obtained from a young man in good health and CMV-seronegative. The chain's CDR3 is CASSATGRTEAFF. The DNA for the CDR3 is TGTGCCAGCAGTGCGACAGGGCGCACTGAAGCTTTCTTT.